This T cell receptor (beta chain) was retrieved from a study of blood T cell repertoires in COVID-19. Original methodology: Reference gene primer amplification in the assay estimated nucleated cell counts. Data came from immunoSEQ multiplex PCR; TCRdb stores just in-frame clones and leaves some out. V and J calls and clone size are copied from that table; D and trimming were computed from the DNA. This table has some 210,000 clones, roughly 81% appearing once. Per the germline V gene, CDR1 is LGHDT and CDR2 is YNNKEL (reference sequence). After removal of 1 base from V and 5 bases from J, the junction contained 4 bases not matched to a gene. The CDR3 consists of 14 residues.

Sequencing was done on a sample of peripheral blood. The sequence was obtained from a woman aged 50 to 60 with active or convalescent COVID-19. The chain has TRBV3-1 (or the pseudogene TRBV3-2) and TRBJ2-5; 7 nucleotides line up with TRBD2. The CDR3 here is CASSQGSGGETQYF. CDR3 sequence (DNA): TGTGCCAGCAGCCAAGGGTCCGGGGGGGAGACCCAGTACTTC.